This TCR beta chain appears in the sequencing data of a study of CD8 T cells in ankylosing spondylitis. Study-level findings and limits: Several highly homologous variants made up a TCR beta motif, and this motif appeared characteristic of ankylosing spondylitis blood. Clones linked with disease were CD8+ and fairly uncommon in the peripheral blood.

The TCR beta libraries were generated through quantitative 5'-RACE incorporating molecular barcodes. TCRdb independently ran MiXCR on the 5' RACE reads; one entry per CDR3 protein. The repertoire holds roughly 250,000 distinct CDR3 sequences, with around 7.8% as singletons. This clonotype was observed at least ten times. Its antigen remains unidentified. Sequencing used blood, either unsorted or a sorted T cell fraction (not recorded which). The TCR sequence derives from a male donor with ankylosing spondylitis or in good health (not recorded which).

This chain's CDR3 is CSARGTSTDTQYF. CDR3 DNA: TGCAGTGCTAGGGGGACTAGCACAGATACGCAGTATTTT. V and J are TRBV20-1 and TRBJ2-3; D possibly corresponds to TRBD2 (6 bases). The CDR3 consists of 13 residues. V was shortened by 3 bases and J by 0 bases, with 7 bases between the two germline ends. Germline V gene data show CDR1 as DFQATT and CDR2 as SNEGSKA (reference sequence).